The clone carrying this T cell receptor (beta chain) came up many times. No antigen is known for it. Germline CDR1 SGHTS, CDR2 YDEGEE. The V and J ends lost 2 bases and 3 bases respectively, with 11 bases between them. This CDR3 comprises 14 residues. Investigators profiled TCR beta VDJ and CDR3 from genomic DNA template. A single record per CDR3 protein comes from TCRdb applying MiXCR to the reads. The data hold around 230,000 distinct CDR3 sequences, with around 60% observed a single time. The record originates from a study of CD8+CD57+ T cells in acquired aplastic anemia. Across the whole study: Yields of DNA that came from sorted CD4+ and CD8+ cells averaged about 2.9 ug. Study outcomes and limitations: There were around 28 CD8+ CDR3 sequences that occurred in both patients and controls. The CD8+ Simpson's diversity of patients and controls was not significantly different.

The source of this sequence is a human donor in good health. The chain recombines TRBV5-8 with TRBJ1-2, with a weak D call TRBD1 (6 bases). Sequenced: sorted CD4+, CD8+, or CD8+CD57+ T cells (not recorded which) from PBMCs. In nucleotides, the CDR3 is TGTGCCAGCAGCTTCAGAGGGGGGGACTATGGCTACACCTTC. Its protein product is CASSFRGGDYGYTF.